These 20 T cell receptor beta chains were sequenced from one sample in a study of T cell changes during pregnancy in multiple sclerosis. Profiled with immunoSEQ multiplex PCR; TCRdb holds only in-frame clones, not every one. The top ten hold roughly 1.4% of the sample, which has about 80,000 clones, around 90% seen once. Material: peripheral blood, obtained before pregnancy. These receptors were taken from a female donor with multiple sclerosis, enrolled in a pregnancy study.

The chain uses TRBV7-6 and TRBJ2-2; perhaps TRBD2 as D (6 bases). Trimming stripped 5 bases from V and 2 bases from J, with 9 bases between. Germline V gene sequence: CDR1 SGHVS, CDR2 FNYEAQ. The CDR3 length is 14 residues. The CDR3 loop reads CASSMGGNTGELFF. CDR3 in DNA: TGTGCCAGCAGCATGGGAGGTAACACCGGGGAGCTGTTTTTT.

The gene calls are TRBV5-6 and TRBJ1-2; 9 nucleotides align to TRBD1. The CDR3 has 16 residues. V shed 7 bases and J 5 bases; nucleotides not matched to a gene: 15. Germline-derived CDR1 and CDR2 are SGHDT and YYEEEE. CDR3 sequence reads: CASAAFSRGQGYGYTF. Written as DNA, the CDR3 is TGTGCCAGCGCCGCCTTCTCACGCGGACAGGGGTATGGCTACACCTTC. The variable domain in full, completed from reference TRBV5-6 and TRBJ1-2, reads DAGVTQSPTHLIKTRGQQVTLRCSPKSGHDTVSWYQQALGQGPQFIFQYYEEEERQRGNFPDRFSGHQFPNYSSELNVNALLLGDSALYLCASAAFSRGQGYGYTFGSGTRLTVV.

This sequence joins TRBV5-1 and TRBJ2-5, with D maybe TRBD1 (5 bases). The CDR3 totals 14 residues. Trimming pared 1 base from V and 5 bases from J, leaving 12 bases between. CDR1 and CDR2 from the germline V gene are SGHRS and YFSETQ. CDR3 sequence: CASSLSKGRETQYF. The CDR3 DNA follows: TGCGCCAGCAGCTTGTCAAAGGGGCGGGAGACCCAGTACTTC.

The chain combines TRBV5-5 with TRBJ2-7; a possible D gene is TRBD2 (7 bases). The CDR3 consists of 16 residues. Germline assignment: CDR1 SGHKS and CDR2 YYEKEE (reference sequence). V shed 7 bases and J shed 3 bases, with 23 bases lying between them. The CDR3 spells CASGRGQDRGVYEQYF. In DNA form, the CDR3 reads TGTGCCAGCGGCCGGGGGCAAGACCGGGGGGTCTACGAGCAGTACTTC.

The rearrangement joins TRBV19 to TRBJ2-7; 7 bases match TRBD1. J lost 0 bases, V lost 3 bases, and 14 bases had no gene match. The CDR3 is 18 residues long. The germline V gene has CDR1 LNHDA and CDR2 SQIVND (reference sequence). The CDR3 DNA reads TGTGCCAGTAGTATTTTATTGGCCCCACGGGACAGCTCCTACGAGCAGTACTTC. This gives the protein CASSILLAPRDSSYEQYF. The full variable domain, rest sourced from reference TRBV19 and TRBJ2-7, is DGGITQSPKYLFRKEGQNVTLSCEQNLNHDAMYWYRQDPGQGLRLIYYSQIVNDFQKGDIAEGYSVSREKKESFPLTVTSAQKNPTAFYLCASSILLAPRDSSYEQYFGPGTRLTVT.

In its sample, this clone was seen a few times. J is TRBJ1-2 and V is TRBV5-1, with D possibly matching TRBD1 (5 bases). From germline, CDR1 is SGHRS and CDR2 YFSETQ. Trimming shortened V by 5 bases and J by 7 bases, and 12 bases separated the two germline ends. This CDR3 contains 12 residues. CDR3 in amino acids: CASRKVQGGYTF. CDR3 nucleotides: TGCGCCAGCAGAAAAGTCCAGGGTGGCTACACCTTC.

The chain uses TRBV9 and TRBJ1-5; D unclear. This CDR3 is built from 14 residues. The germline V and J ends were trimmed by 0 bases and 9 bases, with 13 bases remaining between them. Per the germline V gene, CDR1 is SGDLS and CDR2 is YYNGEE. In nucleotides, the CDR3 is TGTGCCAGCAGCGTAGGGGCAGCCGCGGGGCCCCAGCATTTT. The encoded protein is CASSVGAAAGPQHF.

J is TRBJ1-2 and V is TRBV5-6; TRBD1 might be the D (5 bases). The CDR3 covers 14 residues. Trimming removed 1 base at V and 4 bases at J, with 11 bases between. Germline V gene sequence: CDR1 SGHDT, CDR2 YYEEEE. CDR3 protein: CASSLQGSSYGYTF. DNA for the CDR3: TGTGCCAGCAGCTTGCAGGGTTCCAGCTATGGCTACACCTTC.

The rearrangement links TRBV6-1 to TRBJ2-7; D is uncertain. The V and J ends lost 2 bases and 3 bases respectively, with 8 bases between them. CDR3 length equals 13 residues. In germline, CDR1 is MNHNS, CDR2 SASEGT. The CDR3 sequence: CASSEYGGYEQYF. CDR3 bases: TGTGCCAGCAGTGAATATGGCGGCTACGAGCAGTACTTC.

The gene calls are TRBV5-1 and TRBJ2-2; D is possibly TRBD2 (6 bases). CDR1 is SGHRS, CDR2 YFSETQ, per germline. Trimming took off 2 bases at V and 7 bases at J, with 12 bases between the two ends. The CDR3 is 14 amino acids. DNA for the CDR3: TGCGCCAGCAGCTTTGGGGCGGGAAACGGGGAGCTGTTTTTT. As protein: CASSFGAGNGELFF.

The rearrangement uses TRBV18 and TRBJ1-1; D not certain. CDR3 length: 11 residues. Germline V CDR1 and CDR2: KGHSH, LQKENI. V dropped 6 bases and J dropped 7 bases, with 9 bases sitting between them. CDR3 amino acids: CASSYSLEAFF. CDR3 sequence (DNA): TGTGCCAGCTCCTACAGCCTTGAAGCTTTCTTT.

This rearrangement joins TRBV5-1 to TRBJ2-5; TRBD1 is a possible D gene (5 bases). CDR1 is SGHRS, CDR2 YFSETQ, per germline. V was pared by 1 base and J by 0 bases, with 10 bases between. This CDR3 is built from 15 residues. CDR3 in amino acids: CASSLMGQNQETQYF. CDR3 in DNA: TGCGCCAGCAGCTTGATGGGGCAGAACCAAGAGACCCAGTACTTC.

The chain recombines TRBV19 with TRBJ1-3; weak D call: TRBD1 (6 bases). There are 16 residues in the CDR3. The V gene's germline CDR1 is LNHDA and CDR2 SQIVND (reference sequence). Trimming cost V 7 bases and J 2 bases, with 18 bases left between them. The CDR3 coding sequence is TGTGCCAGTACCGAACTCAACAGGGTCCCTGGAAACACCATATATTTT. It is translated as CASTELNRVPGNTIYF.

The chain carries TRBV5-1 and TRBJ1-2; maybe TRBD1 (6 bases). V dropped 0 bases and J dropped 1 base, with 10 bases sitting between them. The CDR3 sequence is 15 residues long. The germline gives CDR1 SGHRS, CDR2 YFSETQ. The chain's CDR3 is CASSLGTGFNYGYTF. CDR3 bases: TGCGCCAGCAGCTTGGGTACAGGGTTTAACTATGGCTACACCTTC.

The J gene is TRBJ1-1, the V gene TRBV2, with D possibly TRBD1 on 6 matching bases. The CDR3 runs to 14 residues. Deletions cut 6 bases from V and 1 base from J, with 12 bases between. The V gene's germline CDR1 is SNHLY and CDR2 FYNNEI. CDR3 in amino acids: CASRGGGGNTEAFF. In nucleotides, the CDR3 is TGTGCCAGCAGAGGGGGAGGGGGGAACACTGAAGCTTTCTTT.

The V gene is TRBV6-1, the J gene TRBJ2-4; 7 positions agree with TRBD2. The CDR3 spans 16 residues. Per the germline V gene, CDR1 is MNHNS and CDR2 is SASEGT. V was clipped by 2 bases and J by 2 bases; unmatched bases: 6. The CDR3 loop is CASSELWGGTKNIQYF. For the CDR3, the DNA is TGTGCCAGCAGTGAACTGTGGGGGGGGACCAAAAACATTCAGTACTTC.

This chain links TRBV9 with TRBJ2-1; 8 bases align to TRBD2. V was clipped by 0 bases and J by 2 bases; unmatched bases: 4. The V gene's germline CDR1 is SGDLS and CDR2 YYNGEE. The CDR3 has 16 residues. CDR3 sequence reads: CASSVAGRGAYNEQFF. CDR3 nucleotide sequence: TGTGCCAGCAGCGTAGCCGGGCGGGGGGCCTACAATGAGCAGTTCTTC.

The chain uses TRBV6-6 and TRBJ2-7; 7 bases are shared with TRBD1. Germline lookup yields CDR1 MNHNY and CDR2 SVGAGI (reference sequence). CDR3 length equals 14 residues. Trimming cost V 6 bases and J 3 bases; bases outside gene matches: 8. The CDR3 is CASRGGENYYEQYF. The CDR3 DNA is TGTGCCAGCAGAGGGGGCGAGAACTACTACGAGCAGTACTTC.

The CDR3 reads CASSHWTAYPANYGYTF. The CDR3 DNA is TGTGCCAGTAGCCATTGGACAGCTTACCCAGCTAACTATGGCTACACCTTC. The V and J genes are TRBV19 and TRBJ1-2; D might be TRBD1 (6 bases). The length of the CDR3 is 17 residues. Germline V CDR1 and CDR2: LNHDA, SQIVND (reference sequence). V was trimmed by 6 bases and J by 0 bases, leaving 20 bases between them.

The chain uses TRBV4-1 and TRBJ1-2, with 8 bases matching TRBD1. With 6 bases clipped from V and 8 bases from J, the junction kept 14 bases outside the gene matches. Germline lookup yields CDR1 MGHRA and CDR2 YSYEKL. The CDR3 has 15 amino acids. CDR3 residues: CASRTTQTGDDGYTF. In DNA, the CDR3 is TGCGCCAGCAGGACGACCCAGACAGGGGATGACGGCTACACCTTC.